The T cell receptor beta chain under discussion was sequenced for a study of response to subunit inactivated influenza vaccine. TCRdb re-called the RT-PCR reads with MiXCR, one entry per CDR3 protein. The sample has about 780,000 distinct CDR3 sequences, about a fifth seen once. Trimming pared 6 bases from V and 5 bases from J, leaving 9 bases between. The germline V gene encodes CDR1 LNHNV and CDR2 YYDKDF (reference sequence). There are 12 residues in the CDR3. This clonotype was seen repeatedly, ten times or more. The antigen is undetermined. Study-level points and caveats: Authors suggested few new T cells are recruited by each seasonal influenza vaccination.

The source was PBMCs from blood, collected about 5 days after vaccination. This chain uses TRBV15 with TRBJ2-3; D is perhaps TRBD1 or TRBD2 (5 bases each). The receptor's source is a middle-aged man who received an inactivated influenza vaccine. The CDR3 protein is CATRGTIDTQYF. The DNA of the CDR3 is TGTGCCACCAGGGGGACGATAGATACGCAGTATTTT.